The 7 T cell receptor beta chains below all came from one sample that was sequenced in a study of shared clonotypes between healthy human individuals. Repertoires were generated with immunoSEQ multiplex PCR, while TCRdb's copy carries only in-frame clones and drops some. The repertoire holds 2 million to 3 million clones, with approximately 94% as singletons. The sample was naive CD4+ T cells from PBMCs. Subset in this sample: CD45RA+ positively selected. Receptors originate from a man younger than 30 in good health. Some clones in this sample may be carry-over from other donors' samples.

The chain links TRBV5-4 to TRBJ2-3; either TRBD1 or TRBD2 may supply D (5 bases each). Germline V gene data show CDR1 as SGHNT and CDR2 as YYREEE (reference sequence). Between the trimmed V and J ends, which lost 1 base and 6 bases, there was a span of 15 bases. The CDR3 runs to 15 residues. The CDR3 sequence: CASSLRDGRGDTQYF. The CDR3 nucleotides read TGTGCCAGCAGCTTGCGGGACGGCCGGGGTGATACGCAGTATTTT.

J is TRBJ2-3 and V is TRBV7-8; D is possibly TRBD1 (5 bases). V shed 6 bases and J shed 0 bases, with 13 bases lying between them. The CDR3 is 15 residues long. Germline CDR1 reads SGHVS; CDR2 reads FQNEAQ. The CDR3 coding sequence is TGTGCCAGCAGTCTTTGGGGCCGCAGCACAGATACGCAGTATTTT. Its translation: CASSLWGRSTDTQYF. Full variable domain (rest looked up from reference TRBV7-8 and TRBJ2-3): GAGVSQSPRYKVAKRGQDVALRCDPISGHVSLFWYQQALGQGPEFLTYFQNEAQLDKSGLPSDRFFAERPEGSVSTLKIQRTQQEDSAVYLCASSLWGRSTDTQYFGPGTRLTVL.

The chain combines TRBV28 with TRBJ1-2; a weak D match, TRBD1 (5 bases). This CDR3 region has 12 residues. The germline V gene encodes CDR1 MDHEN and CDR2 SYDVKM. Trimming stripped 4 bases from V and 8 bases from J, with 11 bases between. Here the CDR3 DNA reads TGTGCCAGCAGTTACGTGCAGGGCGGCTACACCTTC. Residues: CASSYVQGGYTF.

The genes are TRBV5-6 and TRBJ2-1, with D maybe TRBD2 (5 bases). With 4 bases removed from V and 7 bases from J, the gap between germline ends came to 12 bases. Germline V gene data show CDR1 as SGHDT and CDR2 as YYEEEE. The CDR3 is made up of 13 amino acids. The CDR3, as DNA: TGTGCCAGCAGCCGGACTGGGATAAATGAGCAGTTCTTC. Translating gives CASSRTGINEQFF. The whole variable domain, remainder taken from reference TRBV5-6 and TRBJ2-1, is DAGVTQSPTHLIKTRGQQVTLRCSPKSGHDTVSWYQQALGQGPQFIFQYYEEEERQRGNFPDRFSGHQFPNYSSELNVNALLLGDSALYLCASSRTGINEQFFGPGTRLTVL.

J is TRBJ1-5 and V is TRBV6-6; 7 nucleotides match TRBD1. Germline loops: CDR1 MNHNY, CDR2 SVGAGI (reference sequence). The CDR3 runs 16 residues. The J segment lost 7 bases and the V segment lost 4 bases, leaving 13 bases of the junction unmatched. This CDR3 is CASSSSTGSVRQPQHF. DNA for the CDR3: TGTGCCAGCAGTTCCTCGACAGGGTCTGTACGCCAGCCCCAGCATTTT.

V usage is TRBV10-3 and J usage is TRBJ1-3; maybe TRBD1 (6 bases). Germline CDR1 is ENHRY and CDR2 is SYGVKD. Trimming stripped 8 bases from V and 9 bases from J, with 14 bases between. This CDR3 region has 12 residues. The CDR3 nucleotides are TGTGCCATCGGAGAGACAGGCGGCACCATATATTTT. Translation: CAIGETGGTIYF.

The chain combines TRBV19 with TRBJ2-2; either TRBD1 or TRBD2 may fit D (5 bases each). This CDR3 is 15 amino acids long. The germline V gene encodes CDR1 LNHDA and CDR2 SQIVND (reference sequence). V lost 9 bases, J lost 6 bases, and 20 bases lay in between. CDR3 in amino acids: CASLSRGAFSGELFF. CDR3 sequence (DNA): TGTGCCAGCCTATCGAGGGGCGCTTTCTCCGGGGAGCTGTTTTTT. Combining the CDR3 with reference TRBV19 and TRBJ2-2 gives the whole variable domain DGGITQSPKYLFRKEGQNVTLSCEQNLNHDAMYWYRQDPGQGLRLIYYSQIVNDFQKGDIAEGYSVSREKKESFPLTVTSAQKNPTAFYLCASLSRGAFSGELFFGEGSRLTVL.